Listed below are T cell receptor beta chains from one sample, sequenced in a study of naive and memory T cell subsets. TCRdb re-called the UMI-ligation and nested PCR reads with MiXCR, one entry per CDR3 protein. The table has over 110,000 distinct CDR3 sequences, about 20% seen once. The sample was naive CD8+ T cells from blood. These receptors came from a human donor in good health. Both conserved end residues are part of each CDR3. Fields, in order: J gene, D gene, V gene, CDR3 protein. The D gene is left open where the match is weak.

j_call: TRBJ2-6
d_call: NA
v_call: TRBV2
cdr3_aa: CASSERGISGANVLTF

j_call: TRBJ2-1
d_call: TRBD1
v_call: TRBV5-1
cdr3_aa: CASSLVGQGRNEQFF

j_call: TRBJ2-1
d_call: NA
v_call: TRBV15
cdr3_aa: CATSRDALTNSYNEQFF

j_call: TRBJ2-1
d_call: NA
v_call: TRBV2
cdr3_aa: CAIQRRDDYNEQFF

j_call: TRBJ2-4
d_call: TRBD2
v_call: TRBV15
cdr3_aa: CATSRAPPGLKNIQYF

j_call: TRBJ2-1
d_call: TRBD2
v_call: TRBV28
cdr3_aa: CASSPTGGLNEQFF

j_call: TRBJ2-1
d_call: TRBD2
v_call: TRBV12-3/TRBV12-4
cdr3_aa: CASSFPGTSGRSRANEQFF

j_call: TRBJ2-1
d_call: TRBD1
v_call: TRBV13
cdr3_aa: CASSKGANSYNEQFF

j_call: TRBJ1-4
d_call: NA
v_call: TRBV5-5
cdr3_aa: CASSLPGERFEKLFF

j_call: TRBJ1-1
d_call: NA
v_call: TRBV21-1
cdr3_aa: CASSFRALVEASEAFF

j_call: TRBJ1-5
d_call: NA
v_call: TRBV19
cdr3_aa: CASSIIWEGSQPQHF

j_call: TRBJ2-3
d_call: NA
v_call: TRBV6-5
cdr3_aa: CASSYGRGLGDTQYF

j_call: TRBJ2-1
d_call: TRBD1
v_call: TRBV29-1
cdr3_aa: CSVEGGTGDYNEQFF

j_call: TRBJ1-2
d_call: NA
v_call: TRBV12-3/TRBV12-4
cdr3_aa: CASSLGVGYGYTF

j_call: TRBJ2-1
d_call: NA
v_call: TRBV6-5
cdr3_aa: CASSYFFQGFWSDEQFF

j_call: TRBJ1-1
d_call: NA
v_call: TRBV6-5
cdr3_aa: CASSYVESVTEAFF

j_call: TRBJ2-3
d_call: TRBD2
v_call: TRBV6-5
cdr3_aa: CASSSRGLAVTSTDTQYF

j_call: TRBJ2-3
d_call: TRBD1
v_call: TRBV14
cdr3_aa: CASSPVPGQGASTDTQYF

j_call: TRBJ2-3
d_call: TRBD2
v_call: TRBV25-1
cdr3_aa: CASRLSGSAQYF

j_call: TRBJ2-3
d_call: TRBD1
v_call: TRBV29-1
cdr3_aa: CSVELLELGQGAKDTQYF

j_call: TRBJ2-7
d_call: TRBD2
v_call: TRBV28
cdr3_aa: CASSPGLEGYEQYF

j_call: TRBJ2-7
d_call: NA
v_call: TRBV28
cdr3_aa: CASSPDLNPPGVRSPYEQYF

j_call: TRBJ2-1
d_call: NA
v_call: TRBV28
cdr3_aa: CASSFGGGGLYNEQFF

j_call: TRBJ1-1
d_call: NA
v_call: TRBV27
cdr3_aa: CASSLRGLGQTSLSNTEAFF

j_call: TRBJ2-1
d_call: NA
v_call: TRBV9
cdr3_aa: CASAPGEFNEQFF

j_call: TRBJ1-6
d_call: NA
v_call: TRBV20-1
cdr3_aa: CSAEDRVSSYNSPLHF

j_call: TRBJ2-7
d_call: TRBD2
v_call: TRBV6-2/TRBV6-3
cdr3_aa: CASSTPSSGRTYEQYF

j_call: TRBJ2-1
d_call: NA
v_call: TRBV5-5
cdr3_aa: CASSGVGGRSYNEQFF

j_call: TRBJ2-2
d_call: NA
v_call: TRBV13
cdr3_aa: CASTLNTGELFF

j_call: TRBJ2-3
d_call: NA
v_call: TRBV5-6
cdr3_aa: CASSLATDFNTDTQYF

j_call: TRBJ2-1
d_call: TRBD2
v_call: TRBV7-9
cdr3_aa: CASSPRTSGDPYNEQFF

j_call: TRBJ2-3
d_call: NA
v_call: TRBV28
cdr3_aa: CASSLLGGPTSDTQYF

j_call: TRBJ2-3
d_call: TRBD1
v_call: TRBV6-6
cdr3_aa: CASRFTGGWGDTQYF

j_call: TRBJ1-2
d_call: NA
v_call: TRBV20-1
cdr3_aa: CSAGKVGTDYGYTF

j_call: TRBJ2-1
d_call: NA
v_call: TRBV5-6
cdr3_aa: CASSPFWGGEQFF

j_call: TRBJ2-1
d_call: TRBD2
v_call: TRBV28
cdr3_aa: CASDRGLYNEQFF

j_call: TRBJ2-1
d_call: TRBD2
v_call: TRBV4-2
cdr3_aa: CASSQGLAGAKNEQFF

j_call: TRBJ2-3
d_call: NA
v_call: TRBV7-6
cdr3_aa: CASSLRPRAQGYTDTQYF

j_call: TRBJ2-2
d_call: NA
v_call: TRBV29-1
cdr3_aa: CSVEGATNTGELLF

j_call: TRBJ2-7
d_call: NA
v_call: TRBV27
cdr3_aa: CASMGYSYEQYF

j_call: TRBJ1-3
d_call: NA
v_call: TRBV29-1
cdr3_aa: CSVWTTSGNTIYF

j_call: TRBJ1-5
d_call: NA
v_call: TRBV13
cdr3_aa: CASSLPGPNQPQHF

j_call: TRBJ2-5
d_call: TRBD2
v_call: TRBV7-2
cdr3_aa: CASSAGTSGPQETQYF

j_call: TRBJ2-1
d_call: NA
v_call: TRBV29-1
cdr3_aa: CSHNEPSYGPNEQFF

j_call: TRBJ2-2
d_call: TRBD1
v_call: TRBV24-1
cdr3_aa: CATTRQGSSGELFF

j_call: TRBJ2-5
d_call: NA
v_call: TRBV12-3/TRBV12-4
cdr3_aa: CASSPRERSSDQETQYF

j_call: TRBJ2-7
d_call: TRBD2
v_call: TRBV28
cdr3_aa: CASSKLAGGIHEQYF

j_call: TRBJ2-7
d_call: TRBD1
v_call: TRBV30
cdr3_aa: CARGQGTRRQYF

j_call: TRBJ2-7
d_call: TRBD2
v_call: TRBV7-9
cdr3_aa: CASTPPGDYLLGEQYF

j_call: TRBJ2-1
d_call: TRBD2
v_call: TRBV28
cdr3_aa: CASNLAGGLNEQFF

j_call: TRBJ1-5
d_call: NA
v_call: TRBV6-6
cdr3_aa: CASIGEGNQPQHF

j_call: TRBJ2-7
d_call: TRBD2
v_call: TRBV6-5
cdr3_aa: CASSYSVYKREDSYEQYF

j_call: TRBJ1-5
d_call: NA
v_call: TRBV30
cdr3_aa: CAWSVRKEGFGNQPQHF

j_call: TRBJ2-3
d_call: NA
v_call: TRBV3-1
cdr3_aa: CASSQGGVSLSTDTQYF

j_call: TRBJ2-5
d_call: NA
v_call: TRBV27
cdr3_aa: CASSDQKTGLETQYF